These 25 T cell receptor beta chains were sequenced from one sample in a study of T-cell reconstitution after alpha-beta-depleted transplantation in children. Unique molecular identifiers were built into the TCRbeta library. TCRdb re-called the PCR reads through MiXCR, storing one row per CDR3 protein. The sample yields fewer than 500,000 distinct CDR3 sequences, over 40% seen once. The source was PBMCs, collected before TCRalphabeta/CD19-depleted stem cell transplant. Source of these receptors: a girl aged 2 to 10 with aplastic anemia, due to receive a stem cell transplant.

The chain employs TRBV4-1 and TRBJ2-1, with 11 bases identical to TRBD2. The V gene end was trimmed by 2 bases and the J gene end by 4 bases; junction bases not matched to a gene: 7. The CDR3 is 17 residues long. The germline CDR1 and CDR2 sequences are MGHRA and YSYEKL. The CDR3 reads CASSQPIAGGLYNEQFF. The DNA for the CDR3 is TGCGCCAGCAGCCAACCCATAGCGGGAGGGCTGTACAATGAGCAGTTCTTC.

This CDR3 is CSARGWGRANEQYF. The CDR3 DNA reads TGCAGTGCTAGAGGGTGGGGTCGGGCCAACGAGCAGTACTTC. The rearrangement joins TRBV20-1 to TRBJ2-7; D gene ambiguous. The CDR3 runs to 14 residues. The V and J ends lost 1 base and 5 bases respectively, with 15 bases between them. CDR1 and CDR2 from the germline V gene are DFQATT and SNEGSKA (reference sequence).

The genes are TRBV29-1 and TRBJ2-5, with unresolved D. Germline V gene data show CDR1 as SQVTM and CDR2 as ANQGSEA. This CDR3 has 12 residues. Trimming pared 0 bases from V and 5 bases from J, leaving 7 bases between. The CDR3 nucleotides read TGCAGCGTTGAAGATTTTCGCGAGACCCAGTACTTC. Protein sequence: CSVEDFRETQYF.

The rearrangement joins TRBV9 to TRBJ2-1, with no clear D. This CDR3 region has 15 residues. Germline V gene data show CDR1 as SGDLS and CDR2 as YYNGEE. V lost 1 base and J 3 bases, leaving 11 bases between the germline ends. The CDR3 DNA is TGTGCCAGCAGCGTATCCAGGCAAGACTACAATGAGCAGTTCTTC. This gives the protein CASSVSRQDYNEQFF.

CDR3 nucleotide sequence: TGTGCCAGCAGTTTTGGGTTCGGGTCCATTGAGACCCAGTACTTC. This encodes CASSFGFGSIETQYF. The chain has TRBV12-3 or TRBV12-4 and TRBJ2-5; D ambiguous. The CDR3 has 15 amino acids. V was trimmed by 3 bases and J by 5 bases, leaving 16 bases between them.

This clonotype was seen a few times. The chain carries TRBV10-3 and TRBJ1-2, with TRBD1 identical over 9 bases. The CDR3 length is 15 residues. CDR1 and CDR2 from the germline V gene are ENHRY and SYGVKD. Germline trimming cut 0 bases from V and 7 bases from J; bases unmatched to any gene: 6. The CDR3 loop reads CAISESGTGSSGYTF. The CDR3 DNA reads as TGTGCCATCAGTGAGTCAGGGACAGGGTCCTCTGGCTACACCTTC.

Turning to this clonotype: With a much larger clone just one base away, this may be a read error. The genes are TRBV5-1 and TRBJ2-2, with TRBD2 as a possible D gene (6 bases). The CDR3 is 15 residues long. The germline CDR1 and CDR2 sequences are SGHRS and YFSETQ. CDR3 protein: CASSSAAGNTWELFF. Written as DNA, the CDR3 is TGCGCCAGCAGCTCCGCCGCGGGGAACACCTGGGAGCTGTTTTTT.

This clonotype appeared many times. The chain couples TRBV3-1 to TRBJ2-2; D call uncertain. Germline V lookup: CDR1 LGHDT, CDR2 YNNKEL (reference sequence). V lost 2 bases to trimming and J lost 2 bases, with 9 bases between them. This CDR3 region has 15 residues. CDR3 loop: CASSQRHTNTGELFF. In DNA, the CDR3 is TGTGCCAGCAGCCAAAGACATACTAACACCGGGGAGCTGTTTTTT.

The chain carries TRBV28 and TRBJ2-3; 9 nucleotides agree with TRBD1. This CDR3 has 16 residues. Looked up from germline, CDR1 is MDHEN and CDR2 is SYDVKM. Trimming at V came to 5 bases and at J to 3 bases, leaving 9 bases not matched to a gene. The CDR3 DNA follows: TGTGCCAGCAGTCCCCGGACAGGGGTGAGGACAGATACGCAGTATTTT. As protein: CASSPRTGVRTDTQYF. Full variable domain (rest looked up from reference TRBV28 and TRBJ2-3): DVKVTQSSRYLVKRTGEKVFLECVQDMDHENMFWYRQDPGLGLRLIYFSYDVKMKEKGDIPEGYSVSREKKERFSLILESASTNQTSMYLCASSPRTGVRTDTQYFGPGTRLTVL.

The V call is TRBV7-9, the J call TRBJ1-1; D gene unclear. V shed 0 bases and J shed 3 bases, with 8 bases lying between them. Looked up from germline, CDR1 is SEHNR and CDR2 is FQNEAQ (reference sequence). The CDR3 sequence is 14 residues long. The CDR3 DNA follows: TGTGCCAGCAGCTTAGCAACGGAGCACACTGAAGCTTTCTTT. It is translated as CASSLATEHTEAFF.

This clonotype came up many times. V gene TRBV2 combines with J gene TRBJ2-6; D unclear. CDR1 SNHLY and CDR2 FYNNEI come from the germline V gene. V lost 7 bases to trimming and J lost 0 bases, with 13 bases between them. The CDR3 spans 16 residues. This CDR3 is CASTGQLSSGANVLTF. In DNA form, the CDR3 reads TGTGCCAGCACTGGCCAACTAAGCTCTGGGGCCAACGTCCTGACTTTC. Using reference TRBV2 and TRBJ2-6 for the parts outside the CDR3, the full variable domain is EPEVTQTPSHQVTQMGQEVILRCVPISNHLYFYWYRQILGQKVEFLVSFYNNEISEKSEIFDDQFSVERPDGSNFTLKIRSTKLEDSAMYFCASTGQLSSGANVLTFGAGSRLTVL.

The table lists this clonotype with many counts. The chain recombines TRBV20-1 with TRBJ2-3; D uncertain. Germline V gene sequence: CDR1 DFQATT, CDR2 SNEGSKA (reference sequence). Trimming took 2 bases from V and 1 from J, leaving 7 bases between them. The CDR3 spans 13 residues. DNA of the CDR3: TGCAGTGCTAGATCGGGTGGCACAGATACGCAGTATTTT. It encodes CSARSGGTDTQYF.

This clonotype appeared many times. The chain joins TRBV20-1 to TRBJ2-6, with no clear D. Trimming took 6 bases from V and 2 from J, leaving 8 bases between them. The CDR3 length is 13 residues. Germline V CDR1 and CDR2: DFQATT, SNEGSKA (reference sequence). The CDR3 DNA is TGCAGTGCGGAAGGCGCTGGGGCCAACGTCCTGACTTTC. Encoded protein: CSAEGAGANVLTF.

Regarding this clonotype: Sequence at one end of the junction differs from germline and may be a read error. The gene calls are TRBV6-5 and TRBJ1-3; 7 bases agree with TRBD1. CDR1 is MNHEY and CDR2 is SVGAGI in the germline V gene. This CDR3 is 17 amino acids long. CDR3 nucleotide sequence: TGTGCCAGCAGTTACTCTCACCCGACAGGGTCCGGAAACACCATAAATTTT. This sequence encodes CASSYSHPTGSGNTINF.

V gene TRBV20-1 combines with J gene TRBJ1-1; weak D call: TRBD1 (6 bases). The V end lost 0 bases, the J end lost 4 bases, and 9 bases lay between the germline ends. The CDR3 sequence is 13 residues long. CDR1 and CDR2 from the germline V gene are DFQATT and SNEGSKA (reference sequence). The CDR3: CSARDRDTTEAFF. The CDR3, as DNA: TGCAGTGCTAGAGATAGGGACACCACTGAAGCTTTCTTT.

The chain joins TRBV7-2 to TRBJ2-1, with TRBD1 identical over 10 bases. This CDR3 has 15 residues. CDR1 is SGHTA and CDR2 is FQGNSA in the germline V gene. V lost 5 bases to trimming and J lost 9 bases; unmatched junction nucleotides: 10. CDR3 region: CASSPPGQGRSEQFF. The CDR3 nucleotides read TGTGCCAGCAGCCCCCCGGGACAGGGGCGTAGTGAGCAGTTCTTC. Combining the CDR3 with reference TRBV7-2 and TRBJ2-1 gives the whole variable domain GAGVSQSPSNKVTEKGKDVELRCDPISGHTALYWYRQSLGQGLEFLIYFQGNSAPDKSGLPSDRFSAERTGGSVSTLTIQRTQQEDSAVYLCASSPPGQGRSEQFFGPGTRLTVL.

This sequence joins TRBV7-2 and TRBJ2-5, with 9 bases fitting TRBD2. With 1 base clipped from V and 5 bases from J, the junction kept 8 bases outside the gene matches. The germline V gene has CDR1 SGHTA and CDR2 FQGNSA. This CDR3 has 16 amino acids. CDR3 bases: TGTGCCAGCAGCTTAGGACTAGCGGTAGTTGGGGAGACCCAGTACTTC. This encodes CASSLGLAVVGETQYF.

In its sample, this clonotype was seen many times. The J gene is TRBJ2-7, the V gene TRBV5-5, with D tentatively TRBD2 (6 bases). CDR1 is SGHKS and CDR2 is YYEKEE in the germline V gene (reference sequence). The CDR3 has 16 amino acids. Trimming took off 2 bases at V and 5 bases at J, with 20 bases between the two ends. CDR3 DNA sequence: TGTGCCAGCAGCTTAGATGAGGACTACCGATTAAACGAGCAGTACTTC. This encodes CASSLDEDYRLNEQYF. The complete variable domain, with remaining parts taken from reference TRBV5-5 and TRBJ2-7, reads DAGVTQSPTHLIKTRGQQVTLRCSPISGHKSVSWYQQVLGQGPQFIFQYYEKEERGRGNFPDRFSARQFPNYSSELNVNALLLGDSALYLCASSLDEDYRLNEQYFGPGTRLTVT.

The sample holds a few counts of this clonotype. The J gene is TRBJ1-1, the V gene TRBV19; D uncertain. From germline, CDR1 is LNHDA and CDR2 SQIVND (reference sequence). The germline V and J ends were trimmed by 3 bases and 1 base, with 6 bases remaining between them. The CDR3 totals 13 residues. The CDR3 loop reads CASSIWPNTEAFF. The CDR3 nucleotides read TGTGCCAGTAGTATCTGGCCGAACACTGAAGCTTTCTTT.

This clonotype was seen repeatedly, ten times or more. The chain carries TRBV4-1 and TRBJ1-5; TRBD1 might be the D (6 bases). In germline, CDR1 is MGHRA, CDR2 YSYEKL. The CDR3 runs to 15 residues. V was clipped by 1 base and J by 6 bases, with 13 bases between them. The DNA for the CDR3 is TGCGCCAGCAGCCAAGTACAGGGACTCACTCAGCCCCAGCATTTT. This encodes CASSQVQGLTQPQHF.

The chain combines TRBV6-5 with TRBJ2-5; tentative D call: TRBD2 (6 bases). CDR3 length equals 14 residues. V was clipped by 4 bases and J by 5 bases, with 14 bases between them. Germline V gene lookup returns CDR1 MNHEY and CDR2 SVGAGI. The DNA of the CDR3 is TGTGCCAGCAGTTCGGCGGGGACCTTGGAGACCCAGTACTTC. Translating it yields CASSSAGTLETQYF.

This clonotype has more than one count but fewer than ten. The chain's CDR3 is CASSLMRGDTEAFF. CDR3 coding DNA: TGTGCCAGCAGCTTAATGAGGGGGGACACTGAAGCTTTCTTT. The rearrangement uses TRBV7-8 and TRBJ1-1; D is perhaps TRBD1 (6 bases). Trimming stripped 2 bases from V and 3 bases from J, with 10 bases between. In germline, CDR1 is SGHVS, CDR2 FQNEAQ. The CDR3 is 14 amino acids.

The genes are TRBV20-1 and TRBJ2-7, with TRBD1 identical over 7 bases. Unmatched junction bases numbered 16, after V lost 6 bases and J lost 2 bases. The CDR3 loop spans 16 amino acids. The germline V gene has CDR1 DFQATT and CDR2 SNEGSKA (reference sequence). The CDR3 nucleotides are TGCAGTGCGTGTACTTTACCGGGACAGCTCACCTACGAGCAGTACTTC. Residues: CSACTLPGQLTYEQYF.

This clonotype was counted a few times. This chain joins TRBV19 and TRBJ2-5; D is tentatively TRBD1 or TRBD2 (5 bases each). Germline V lookup: CDR1 LNHDA, CDR2 SQIVND (reference sequence). V gave up 5 bases and J gave up 0 bases, with 16 bases separating them. This CDR3 comprises 16 residues. CDR3 region: CASSRYFGTYQETQYF. CDR3 coding DNA: TGTGCCAGTAGTCGGTATTTTGGGACGTACCAAGAGACCCAGTACTTC.

This clonotype came up a few times. The V gene is TRBV19, the J gene TRBJ2-1; no clear D gene. The germline V gene encodes CDR1 LNHDA and CDR2 SQIVND (reference sequence). V was shortened by 4 bases and J by 3 bases, with 4 bases between the two germline ends. The CDR3 has 12 residues. CDR3 region: CASSTDYNEQFF. In DNA form, the CDR3 reads TGTGCCAGTAGTACGGACTACAATGAGCAGTTCTTC.